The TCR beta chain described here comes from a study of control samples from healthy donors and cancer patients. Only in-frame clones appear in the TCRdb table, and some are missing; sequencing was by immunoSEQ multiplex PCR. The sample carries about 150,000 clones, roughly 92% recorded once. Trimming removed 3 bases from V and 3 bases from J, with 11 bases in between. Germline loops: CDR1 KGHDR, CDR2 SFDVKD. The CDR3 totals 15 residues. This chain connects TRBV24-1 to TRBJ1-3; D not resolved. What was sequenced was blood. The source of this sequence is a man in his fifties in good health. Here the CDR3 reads CATSDPVRGGNTIYF. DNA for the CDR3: TGTGCCACCAGTGATCCGGTGCGGGGTGGAAACACCATATATTTT.